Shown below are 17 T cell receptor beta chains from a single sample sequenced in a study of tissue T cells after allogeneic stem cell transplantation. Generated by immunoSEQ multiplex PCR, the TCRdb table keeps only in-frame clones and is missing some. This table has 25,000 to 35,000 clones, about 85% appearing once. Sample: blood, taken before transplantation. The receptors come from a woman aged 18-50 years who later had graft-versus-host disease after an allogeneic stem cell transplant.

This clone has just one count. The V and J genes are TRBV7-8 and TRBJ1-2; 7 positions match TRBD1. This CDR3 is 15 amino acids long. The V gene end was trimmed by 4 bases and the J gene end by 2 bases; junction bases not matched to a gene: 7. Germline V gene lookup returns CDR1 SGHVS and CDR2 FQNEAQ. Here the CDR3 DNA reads TGTGCCAGCAGCTCCAACAGGGGTGAAAACTATGGCTACACCTTC. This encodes CASSSNRGENYGYTF.

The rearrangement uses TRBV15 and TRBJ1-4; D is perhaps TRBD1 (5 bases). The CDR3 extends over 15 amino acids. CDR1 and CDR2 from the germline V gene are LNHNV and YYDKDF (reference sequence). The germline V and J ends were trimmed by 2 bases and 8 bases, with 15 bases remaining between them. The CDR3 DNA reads TGTGCCACCAGCAGAAGGGACTCCGGGGCGGAAAAACTGTTTTTT. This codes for CATSRRDSGAEKLFF.

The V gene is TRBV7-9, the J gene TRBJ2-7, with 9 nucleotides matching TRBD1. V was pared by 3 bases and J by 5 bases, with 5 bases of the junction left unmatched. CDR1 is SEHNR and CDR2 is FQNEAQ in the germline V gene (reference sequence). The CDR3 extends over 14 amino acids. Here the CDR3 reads CASSFEQGADEQYF. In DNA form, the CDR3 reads TGTGCCAGCAGCTTTGAACAGGGGGCCGACGAGCAGTACTTC.

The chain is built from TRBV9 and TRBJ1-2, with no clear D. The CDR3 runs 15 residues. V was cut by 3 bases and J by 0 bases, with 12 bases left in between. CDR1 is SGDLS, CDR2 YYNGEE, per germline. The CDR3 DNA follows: TGTGCCAGCAGCGCGTCGGCCACCGCTAACTATGGCTACACCTTC. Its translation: CASSASATANYGYTF.

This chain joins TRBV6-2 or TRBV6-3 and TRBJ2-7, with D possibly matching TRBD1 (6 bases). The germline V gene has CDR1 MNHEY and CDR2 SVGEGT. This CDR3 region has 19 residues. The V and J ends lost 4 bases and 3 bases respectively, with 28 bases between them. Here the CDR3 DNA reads TGTGCCAGCAGTTCGTCCCATGACAGGCCGAACGCCCGGAACTACGAGCAGTACTTC. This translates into CASSSSHDRPNARNYEQYF.

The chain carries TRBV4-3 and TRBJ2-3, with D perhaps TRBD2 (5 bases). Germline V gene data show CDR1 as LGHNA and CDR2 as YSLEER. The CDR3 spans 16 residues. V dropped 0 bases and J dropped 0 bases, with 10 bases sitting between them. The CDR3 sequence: CASSQEARGSTDTQYF. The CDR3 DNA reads TGCGCCAGCAGCCAAGAAGCCCGGGGAAGCACAGATACGCAGTATTTT.

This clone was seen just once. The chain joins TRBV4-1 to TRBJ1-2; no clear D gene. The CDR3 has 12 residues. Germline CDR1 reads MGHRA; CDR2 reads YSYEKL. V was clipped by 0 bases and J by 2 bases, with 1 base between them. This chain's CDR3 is CASSQENYGYTF. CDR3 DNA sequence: TGCGCCAGCAGCCAAGAAAACTATGGCTACACCTTC.

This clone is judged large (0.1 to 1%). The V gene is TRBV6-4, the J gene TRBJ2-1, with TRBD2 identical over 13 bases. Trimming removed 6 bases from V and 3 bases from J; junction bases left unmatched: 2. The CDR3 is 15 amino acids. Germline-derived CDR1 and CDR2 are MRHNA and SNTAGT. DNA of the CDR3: TGTGCCAGCAGCAGGACTAGCGGGAGCTACAATGAGCAGTTCTTC. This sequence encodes CASSRTSGSYNEQFF.

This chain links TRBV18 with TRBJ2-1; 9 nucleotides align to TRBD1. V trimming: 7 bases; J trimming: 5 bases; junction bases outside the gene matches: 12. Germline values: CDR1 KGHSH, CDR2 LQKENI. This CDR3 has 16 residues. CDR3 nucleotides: TGTGCCAGCTGCCCCCGACAGGGGGGGGTTAACAATGAGCAGTTCTTC. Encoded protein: CASCPRQGGVNNEQFF.

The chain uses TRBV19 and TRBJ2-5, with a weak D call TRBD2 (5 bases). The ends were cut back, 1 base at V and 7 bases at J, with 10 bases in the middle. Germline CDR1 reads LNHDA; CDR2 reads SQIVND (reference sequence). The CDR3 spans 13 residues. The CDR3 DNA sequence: TGTGCCAGTAGTATAGTGGACTCCGGGACCCAGTACTTC. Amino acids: CASSIVDSGTQYF.

In nucleotides, the CDR3 is TGTGCCAGCAGCAGGGCCGGCACAGATACGCAGTATTTT. It yields the protein CASSRAGTDTQYF. The chain has TRBV12-3 or TRBV12-4 and TRBJ2-3, with a possible D match to TRBD1 (5 bases). Trimming stripped 6 bases from V and 1 base from J, with 8 bases between. The CDR3 is 13 residues long.

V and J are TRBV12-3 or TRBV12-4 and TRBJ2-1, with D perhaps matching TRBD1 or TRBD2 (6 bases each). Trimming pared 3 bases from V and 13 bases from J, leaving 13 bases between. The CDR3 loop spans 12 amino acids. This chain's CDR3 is CASSFGGPEQFF. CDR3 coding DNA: TGTGCCAGCAGTTTTGGGGGGCCAGAACAGTTCTTC.

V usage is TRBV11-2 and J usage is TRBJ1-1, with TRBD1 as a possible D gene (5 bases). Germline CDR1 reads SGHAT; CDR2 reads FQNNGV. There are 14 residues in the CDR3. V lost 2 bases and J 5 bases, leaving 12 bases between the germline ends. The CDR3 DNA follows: TGTGCCAGCAGCTTAATCGGGGGGGGGACTGAAGCTTTCTTT. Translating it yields CASSLIGGGTEAFF.

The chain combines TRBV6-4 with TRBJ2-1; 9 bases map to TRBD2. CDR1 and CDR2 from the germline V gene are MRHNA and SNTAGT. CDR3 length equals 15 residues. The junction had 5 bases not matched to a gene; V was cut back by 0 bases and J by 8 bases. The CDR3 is CASSDSDSGSDEQFF. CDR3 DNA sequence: TGTGCCAGCAGTGACTCGGATAGCGGGAGCGATGAGCAGTTCTTC.

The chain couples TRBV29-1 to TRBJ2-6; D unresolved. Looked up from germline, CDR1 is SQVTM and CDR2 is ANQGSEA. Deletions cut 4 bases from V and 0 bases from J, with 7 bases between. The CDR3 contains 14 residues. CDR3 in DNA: TGCAGCGTTGTCGAAGGCTCTGGGGCCAACGTCCTGACTTTC. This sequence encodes CSVVEGSGANVLTF.

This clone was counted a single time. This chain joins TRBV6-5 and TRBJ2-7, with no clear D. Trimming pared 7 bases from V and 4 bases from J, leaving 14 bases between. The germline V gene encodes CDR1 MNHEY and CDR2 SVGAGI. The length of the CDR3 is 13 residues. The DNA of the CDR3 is TGTGCCAGCATTTGGGCCGAGTCGTACGAGCAGTACTTC. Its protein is CASIWAESYEQYF.

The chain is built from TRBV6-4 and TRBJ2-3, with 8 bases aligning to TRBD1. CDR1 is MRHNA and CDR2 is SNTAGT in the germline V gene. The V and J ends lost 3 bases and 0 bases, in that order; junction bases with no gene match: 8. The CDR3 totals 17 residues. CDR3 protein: CASSETAGGGSTDTQYF. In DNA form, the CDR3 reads TGTGCCAGCAGTGAAACGGCAGGGGGCGGGAGCACAGATACGCAGTATTTT.